This T cell receptor (beta chain) was profiled in a study of neurological immune-mediated disorders. TCRdb independently ran MiXCR on the 5' RACE reads; one entry per CDR3 protein. The sample has tens of thousands of distinct CDR3 sequences; less than 5% are singletons. This clonotype was observed at least ten times. Its target is not known. The CDR3 has 15 residues. The germline CDR1 and CDR2 sequences are SGHRS and YFSETQ. The V end lost 3 bases, the J end lost 0 bases, and 12 bases lay between the germline ends. Overall study results and limits: The greatest TCR clonal expansion appeared in HTLV-1-associated myelopathy and the smallest, falling below healthy controls, in multiple sclerosis. Phylogenetic grouping assigned the repertoires of 18 of 34 multiple sclerosis patients to a single cluster of related CDR3 sequences. This cluster may be a repertoire-level signature.

Material: PBMCs. This chain uses TRBV5-1 with TRBJ2-5, with TRBD1 as a possible D gene (6 bases). The clonotype originates from a man aged 50 to 59 with multiple sclerosis. CDR3 coding DNA: TGCGCCAGCAGCTGGGGGACAAGTAACCAAGAGACCCAGTACTTC. Protein product: CASSWGTSNQETQYF.